This note documents a single T cell receptor (beta chain) sequence. Cohorts were assigned according to the clinical history that participants reported. This specimen belongs to a study of blood T cell repertoires in COVID-19. The wider study: Donors in the United States, Italy and Spain gave samples during acute or convalescent COVID-19. From T cells, B-cell-depleted T cells, or PBMCs came the material, which was cDNA or gDNA.

CDR3 size: 12 residues. Germline trimming cut 7 bases from V and 7 bases from J; bases unmatched to any gene: 5. How the authors handled the data: Reference gene primers were amplified, and this amplification served to estimate nucleated cell counts. Sequenced by immunoSEQ multiplex PCR; TCRdb stores in-frame clones only, minus some. That table gives V, J and clone size, and the DNA gave D and trimming. Of approximately 210,000 clones listed, approximately 81% are singletons. V gene TRBV12-3 or TRBV12-4 combines with J gene TRBJ1-2; 8 positions match TRBD1. The receptor was derived from a woman between 45 and 65 years old with acute COVID-19. Material for sequencing was PBMCs or T cells enriched from blood (not recorded which). CDR3 amino acids: CASTLTGGGYTF. DNA of the CDR3: TGTGCCAGCACCTTAACAGGGGGTGGCTACACCTTC.